This T cell receptor beta chain was recorded in a study of radiotherapy plus CTLA-4 blockade in lung cancer. Study context: Among patients, 15% to 20% showed objective responses, and 30% to 40% had disease control.

Study results and caveats: There was expansion of tumor-derived TCR clones in blood after radiotherapy plus ipilimumab. Interferon-beta, together with early blood T cell clone dynamics, reportedly best predicted response.

The assay was immunoSEQ multiplex PCR, and TCRdb's table has in-frame clones only and misses some. The top ten clones hold around 3% of a sample with about 97,000 clones, about four fifths of them seen once. Chemo-refractory metastatic non-small-cell lung cancer patients underwent focal radiation alongside CTLA-4 blockade with ipilimumab. CDR1 and CDR2 from the germline V gene are MGHDK and SYGVNS. CDR3 length: 14 residues. Trimming removed 0 bases from V and 4 bases from J, with 8 bases in between. Points on this clone: Its antigen is unidentified.

The chain employs TRBV25-1 and TRBJ2-3; D unclear. The sample here was peripheral blood, taken from a patient treated with radiotherapy plus ipilimumab. This receptor was obtained from a human donor with non-small cell lung cancer who had a partial response to radiotherapy plus ipilimumab. Some clones in this sample may be carry-over from other donors' samples. The CDR3 reads CASSEYPLADTQYF. The CDR3 region has the DNA TGTGCCAGCAGTGAATATCCCCTAGCAGATACGCAGTATTTT.